Following are 21 T cell receptor beta chains from one sample sequenced in a study of early T cells in non-severe SARS-CoV-2 infection. In TCRdb, the 5' RACE reads were re-called with MiXCR into one record per CDR3 protein. The sample carries tens of thousands of distinct CDR3 sequences, more than 12% recorded once. Sample: whole blood. The source of these receptors is an adult who was a healthcare worker with PCR-confirmed SARS-CoV-2 infection or an uninfected control (not recorded which).

This clonotype was counted only a few times. The gene calls are TRBV6-1 and TRBJ2-3, with TRBD1 matching over 7 bases. There are 14 residues in the CDR3. With V trimmed by 7 bases and J by 2 bases, 6 bases remained unmatched. The germline gives CDR1 MNHNS, CDR2 SASEGT. CDR3 in amino acids: CASTRDSNTDTQYF. Here the CDR3 DNA reads TGTGCCAGCACTCGGGACAGCAACACAGATACGCAGTATTTT.

The rearrangement joins TRBV7-6 to TRBJ2-5, with D possibly being TRBD2 (5 bases). The CDR3 length is 13 residues. Trimming pared 1 base from V and 4 bases from J, leaving 7 bases between. Germline loops: CDR1 SGHVS, CDR2 FNYEAQ. CDR3 DNA sequence: TGTGCCAGCAGCTTAGGGGGAGTAGAGACCCAGTACTTC. This codes for CASSLGGVETQYF. The full variable domain, in which reference TRBV7-6 and TRBJ2-5 provide the parts outside the CDR3, is GAGVSQSPRYKVTKRGQDVALRCDPISGHVSLYWYRQALGQGPEFLTYFNYEAQQDKSGLPNDRFSAERPEGSISTLTIQRTEQRDSAMYRCASSLGGVETQYFGPGTRLLVL.

The table lists this clonotype with a few counts. V is TRBV29-1 and J is TRBJ1-1, with 8 bases aligning to TRBD1. V lost 7 bases, J lost 7 bases, and 11 bases stayed unmatched. The CDR3 covers 13 residues. CDR1 SQVTM and CDR2 ANQGSEA come from the germline V gene. CDR3 protein: CSAPPTGGGEAFF. CDR3 coding DNA: TGCAGCGCCCCTCCTACAGGGGGTGGTGAAGCTTTCTTT.

This clonotype showed up many times. This chain connects TRBV7-6 to TRBJ2-2; D tentatively fits TRBD1 or TRBD2 (6 bases each). V was pared by 4 bases and J by 6 bases, with 12 bases between. Germline CDR1 reads SGHVS; CDR2 reads FNYEAQ. The CDR3 loop spans 14 amino acids. The CDR3 bases are TGTGCCAGCAGCTCCCGAGGGGGGCCCGGGGAGCTGTTTTTT. Encoded protein: CASSSRGGPGELFF.

This clonotype was counted a few times. Here the CDR3 DNA reads TGTGCCAGCAGACGAAGACAGGGATATAGCAATCAGCCCCAGCATTTT. Protein sequence: CASRRRQGYSNQPQHF. This chain connects TRBV6-1 to TRBJ1-5, with 7 bases aligning to TRBD1. The CDR3 extends over 16 amino acids. Germline trimming cut 6 bases from V and 0 bases from J; bases unmatched to any gene: 8. Per the germline V gene, CDR1 is MNHNS and CDR2 is SASEGT.

This clonotype came up a few times. The chain carries TRBV9 and TRBJ2-3; D not certain. V lost 3 bases and J lost 5, with 7 bases in between. Germline V gives CDR1 SGDLS, CDR2 YYNGEE. This CDR3 spans 12 amino acids. DNA of the CDR3: TGTGCCAGCAGCGGGATCCGAGATACGCAGTATTTT. Translated, it gives CASSGIRDTQYF.

This clonotype was counted a few times. The chain recombines TRBV29-1 with TRBJ2-1; D unclear. Per the germline V gene, CDR1 is SQVTM and CDR2 is ANQGSEA. Trimming removed 6 bases from V and 0 bases from J, with 6 bases in between. The CDR3 has 12 residues. The DNA for the CDR3 is TGCAGCGTGGGGTACTCCTACAATGAGCAGTTCTTC. This gives the protein CSVGYSYNEQFF.

This clonotype appeared many times. The chain couples TRBV11-2 to TRBJ1-2; TRBD1 might be the D (5 bases). The CDR3 is 14 amino acids. Trimming took 4 bases from V and 6 from J, leaving 15 bases between them. Germline CDR1 SGHAT, CDR2 FQNNGV. The CDR3 sequence is CASSYSKGRDGYTF. The CDR3 DNA is TGTGCCAGCAGCTATTCGAAGGGGCGGGATGGCTACACCTTC.

This clonotype was observed at least ten times. The J gene is TRBJ2-7, the V gene TRBV30; D is undetermined. V dropped 0 bases and J dropped 6 bases, with 9 bases sitting between them. The CDR3 totals 12 residues. Germline CDR1 GTSNPN, CDR2 SVGIG (reference sequence). As DNA, the CDR3 is TGTGCCTGGAGTGTGATCCCATTCGAGCAGTACTTC. This gives the protein CAWSVIPFEQYF.

This chain uses TRBV7-6 with TRBJ2-2, with 7 bases lining up with TRBD2. V lost 8 bases and J lost 0; bases outside the gene matches: 3. This CDR3 has 14 amino acids. The germline gives CDR1 SGHVS, CDR2 FNYEAQ. The CDR3 protein is CASGRGSNTGELFF. CDR3 DNA sequence: TGTGCCAGCGGGCGGGGGTCGAACACCGGGGAGCTGTTTTTT.

This clonotype was seen at least ten times. The gene calls are TRBV11-2 and TRBJ2-1, with 11 positions matching TRBD2. Trimming at V came to 5 bases and at J to 5 bases, leaving 5 bases not matched to a gene. The CDR3 length is 15 residues. Looked up from germline, CDR1 is SGHAT and CDR2 is FQNNGV. DNA for the CDR3: TGTGCCAGCAGCGCATCTAGCGGGGGGCACAATGAGCAGTTCTTC. Encoded protein: CASSASSGGHNEQFF.

This clonotype has ten or more counts. The chain has TRBV29-1 and TRBJ2-1; D gene ambiguous. The CDR3 has 16 amino acids. Germline V gene sequence: CDR1 SQVTM, CDR2 ANQGSEA. With 2 bases removed from V and 2 bases from J, the gap between germline ends came to 16 bases. Written as DNA, the CDR3 is TGCAGCGTTGAATTAATGGCTCCTTCTGCCTACAATGAGCAGTTCTTC. This sequence encodes CSVELMAPSAYNEQFF.

This chain joins TRBV18 and TRBJ2-7; no definite D call. This CDR3 spans 12 amino acids. From germline, CDR1 is KGHSH and CDR2 LQKENI. V lost 4 bases, J lost 5 bases, and 9 bases lay in between. CDR3 sequence (DNA): TGTGCCAGCTCACTCCCCACGGACGAGCAGTACTTC. It translates to CASSLPTDEQYF.

This clonotype was observed a handful of times. The V gene is TRBV3-1, the J gene TRBJ1-2, with D possibly matching TRBD1 (6 bases). The V gene's germline CDR1 is LGHDT and CDR2 YNNKEL (reference sequence). The V gene lost 5 bases and the J gene lost 3 bases, with 22 bases spanning the gap. The length of the CDR3 is 17 residues. The CDR3: CASSSQTGTKVHYGYTF. CDR3 DNA: TGTGCCAGCAGCTCTCAGACCGGGACAAAGGTTCACTATGGCTACACCTTC.

This rearrangement joins TRBV7-9 to TRBJ1-2; D is unclear. This CDR3 spans 12 amino acids. Trimming stripped 1 base from V and 6 bases from J, with 6 bases between. Germline V gives CDR1 SEHNR, CDR2 FQNEAQ (reference sequence). Here the CDR3 reads CASSLVADGYTF. CDR3 nucleotides: TGTGCCAGCAGCTTAGTAGCCGATGGCTACACCTTC.

This clonotype was observed many times. The chain is built from TRBV20-1 and TRBJ1-5, with 9 nucleotides matching TRBD1. Germline lookup yields CDR1 DFQATT and CDR2 SNEGSKA (reference sequence). The J segment lost 2 bases and the V segment lost 0 bases, leaving 5 bases of the junction unmatched. The CDR3 has 16 residues. CDR3 bases: TGCAGTGCTAGAGACCCCCGACAGGGGGGCAATCAGCCCCAGCATTTT. Its translation is CSARDPRQGGNQPQHF.

This clonotype showed up many times. V and J are TRBV29-1 and TRBJ2-2; D may be TRBD2 (6 bases). The CDR3 loop spans 14 amino acids. V gave up 2 bases and J gave up 5 bases, with 12 bases separating them. Germline assignment: CDR1 SQVTM and CDR2 ANQGSEA. Here the CDR3 reads CSVESGGGTGELFF. CDR3 DNA sequence: TGCAGCGTTGAATCCGGGGGTGGAACCGGGGAGCTGTTTTTT.

Worth noting for this clonotype: A much more abundant neighbour one base away suggests this may be a read error. This chain joins TRBV7-9 and TRBJ2-5; D ambiguous. This CDR3 region has 13 residues. Germline V CDR1 and CDR2: SEHNR, FQNEAQ (reference sequence). V shed 8 bases and J shed 7 bases, with 17 bases lying between them. CDR3 loop: CASCLLGLVTQYF. The CDR3 DNA reads TGTGCCAGCTGCCTCCTGGGATTAGTGACCCAGTACTTC.

This clonotype occurred a few times. The J gene is TRBJ2-3, the V gene TRBV5-4, with 9 bases aligning to TRBD2. J was trimmed by 2 bases and V by 1 base; bases with no gene match: 2. The CDR3 runs to 15 residues. Germline V gene data show CDR1 as SGHNT and CDR2 as YYREEE (reference sequence). Here the CDR3 reads CASSLSSGVTDTQYF. DNA of the CDR3: TGTGCCAGCAGCTTGTCTAGCGGGGTCACAGATACGCAGTATTTT.

The chain has TRBV12-3 or TRBV12-4 and TRBJ2-7, with D perhaps TRBD1 or TRBD2 (5 bases each). Trimming cost V 6 bases and J 7 bases, with 19 bases left between them. The CDR3 has 14 amino acids. The CDR3 is CASSENRDAGEQYF. The CDR3 DNA reads TGTGCCAGCAGCGAAAACCGGGACGCTGGGGAGCAGTACTTC.

This clonotype showed up just a few times. This chain uses TRBV11-2 with TRBJ2-2, with D unclear. Germline CDR1 SGHAT, CDR2 FQNNGV. The V end was cut by 2 bases, the J end by 0 bases, with 13 bases between. This CDR3 has 17 amino acids. CDR3 DNA: TGTGCCAGCAGCTTAAGAAACCTCTTCGCGAACACCGGGGAGCTGTTTTTT. Encoded protein: CASSLRNLFANTGELFF.